The entry below gives a single T cell receptor (beta chain) sequence along with its context. Its antigen is still unknown. TCRdb's table, derived via immunoSEQ multiplex PCR, lists solely in-frame clones and lacks some. This sample has 35,000 to 45,000 clones, with around 80% found just once. Trimming shortened V by 7 bases and J by 3 bases, and 15 bases separated the two germline ends. Per germline, CDR1 SNHLY and CDR2 FYNNEI. The CDR3 spans 14 residues. The sort gate was single viable CD3+CD4+CD8-CD45RO+ cells for memory CD4+ T cells. Donors' CMV status reflects serum IgG against pp150, pp28, p38, p52. Total CD4+ T cells were enriched by CD4 positive selection. This specimen comes from a study of memory CD4+ T cells and cytomegalovirus serostatus. Study-wide background: This sample comes from healthy Belgian adults, roughly 9 CMV seropositive, approximately 23 seronegative.

Study-level points and caveats: About 40% of the roughly 160 known CMV-associated TCRbeta sequences appeared in CD4+ memory.

The gene calls are TRBV2 and TRBJ1-2; D not resolved. Sequencing used memory CD4+ T cells from blood. This clonotype was sampled from an adult in good health and CMV-seropositive. DNA of the CDR3: TGTGCCAGCACCCTAGTACGGGGAGACTATGGCTACACCTTC. Protein: CASTLVRGDYGYTF.